Described below is a single T cell receptor (beta chain) sequence and its context. The sample belongs to a study of radiation and T cells in renal cell carcinoma. Sequencing was performed with immunoSEQ multiplex PCR; in TCRdb, only in-frame clones are kept and a portion is missing. The sample consists of about 130,000 clones, roughly 80% of them appearing once. Per germline, CDR1 MGHRA and CDR2 YSYEKL. V was trimmed by 3 bases and J by 4 bases, leaving 15 bases between them. This CDR3 contains 15 residues. Time point noted: baseline pretreatment blood. Documented treatment: 15 Gy SBRT to primary tumor, nephrectomy 4 weeks later. After SBRT, blood was collected at 2 and 4 weeks, plus baseline. The tumor was a clear cell renal cell carcinoma.

Sequenced here: blood, sampled from a patient whose treatment included radiotherapy and nephrectomy. J is TRBJ1-2 and V is TRBV4-1, with D unresolved. The clonotype comes from an older woman with renal cell carcinoma. The CDR3 bases are TGCGCCAGCAGCCATTTAACGACGGGTAGCTATGGCTACACCTTC. Its protein product is CASSHLTTGSYGYTF.